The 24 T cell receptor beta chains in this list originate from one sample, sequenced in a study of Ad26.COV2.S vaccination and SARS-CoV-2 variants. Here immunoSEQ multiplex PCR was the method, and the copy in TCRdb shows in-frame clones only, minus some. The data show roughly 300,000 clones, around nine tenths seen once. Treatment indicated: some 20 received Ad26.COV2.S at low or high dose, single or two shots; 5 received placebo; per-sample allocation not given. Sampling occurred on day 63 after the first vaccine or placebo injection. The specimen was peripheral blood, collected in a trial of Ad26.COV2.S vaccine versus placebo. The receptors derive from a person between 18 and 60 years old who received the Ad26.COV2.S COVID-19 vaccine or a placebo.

CDR3 residues: CAISSIRTDTNSPLHF. The CDR3 bases are TGTGCCATCAGCTCAATCAGGACAGATACGAATTCACCCCTCCACTTT. The chain combines TRBV10-3 with TRBJ1-6; possibly TRBD1 for D (6 bases). Germline CDR1 ENHRY, CDR2 SYGVKD. The CDR3 totals 16 residues. V was shortened by 6 bases and J by 7 bases, with 19 bases between the two germline ends.

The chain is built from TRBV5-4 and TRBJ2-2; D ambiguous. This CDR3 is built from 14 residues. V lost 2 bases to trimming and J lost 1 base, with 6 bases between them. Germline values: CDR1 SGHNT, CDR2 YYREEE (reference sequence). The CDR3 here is CASSLARNTGELFF. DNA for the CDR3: TGTGCCAGCAGCTTAGCCAGGAACACCGGGGAGCTGTTTTTT.

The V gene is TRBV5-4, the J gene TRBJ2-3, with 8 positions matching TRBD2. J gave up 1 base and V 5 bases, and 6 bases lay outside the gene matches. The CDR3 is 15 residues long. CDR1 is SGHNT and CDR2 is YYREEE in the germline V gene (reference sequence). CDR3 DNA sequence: TGTGCCAGCAGTCCTTTGACTAGCGGCACAGATACGCAGTATTTT. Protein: CASSPLTSGTDTQYF.

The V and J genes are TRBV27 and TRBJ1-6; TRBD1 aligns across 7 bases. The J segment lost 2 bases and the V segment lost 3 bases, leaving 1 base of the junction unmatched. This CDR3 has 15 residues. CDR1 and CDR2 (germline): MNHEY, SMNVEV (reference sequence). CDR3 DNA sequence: TGTGCCAGCAGTTTCCAGGGGGCCTATAATTCACCCCTCCACTTT. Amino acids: CASSFQGAYNSPLHF.

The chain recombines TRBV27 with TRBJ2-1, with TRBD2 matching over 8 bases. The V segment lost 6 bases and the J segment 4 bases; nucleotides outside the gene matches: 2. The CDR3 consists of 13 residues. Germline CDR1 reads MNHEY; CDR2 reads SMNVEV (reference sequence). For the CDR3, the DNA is TGTGCCAGCAGAAAGCGGGAGTACAATGAGCAGTTCTTC. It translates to CASRKREYNEQFF.

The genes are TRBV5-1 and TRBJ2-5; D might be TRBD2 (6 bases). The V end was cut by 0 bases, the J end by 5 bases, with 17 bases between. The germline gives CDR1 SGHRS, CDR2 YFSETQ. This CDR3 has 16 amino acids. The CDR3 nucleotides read TGCGCCAGCAGCTTGGCCGGGCAGGGACTTGTGGAGACCCAGTACTTC. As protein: CASSLAGQGLVETQYF.

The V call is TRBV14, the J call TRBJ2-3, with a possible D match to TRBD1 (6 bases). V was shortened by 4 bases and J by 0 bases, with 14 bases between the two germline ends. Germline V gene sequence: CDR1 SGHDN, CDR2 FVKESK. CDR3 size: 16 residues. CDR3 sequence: CASSRLRGRSTDTQYF. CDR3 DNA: TGTGCCAGCAGCCGCCTCAGGGGCAGGAGCACAGATACGCAGTATTTT.

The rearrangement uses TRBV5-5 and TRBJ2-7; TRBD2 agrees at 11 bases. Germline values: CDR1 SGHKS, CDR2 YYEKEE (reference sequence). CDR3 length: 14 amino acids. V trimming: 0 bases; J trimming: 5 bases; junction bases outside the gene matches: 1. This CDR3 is CASSLGGLADEQYF. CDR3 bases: TGTGCCAGCAGCTTGGGGGGACTAGCGGACGAGCAGTACTTC.

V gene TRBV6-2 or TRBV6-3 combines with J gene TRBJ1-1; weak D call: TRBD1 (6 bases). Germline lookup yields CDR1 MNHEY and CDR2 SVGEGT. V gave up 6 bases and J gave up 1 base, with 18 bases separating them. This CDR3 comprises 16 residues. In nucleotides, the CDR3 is TGTGCCAGCAGCCTCGAAAGGGGGACTTGGAACACTGAAGCTTTCTTT. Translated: CASSLERGTWNTEAFF.

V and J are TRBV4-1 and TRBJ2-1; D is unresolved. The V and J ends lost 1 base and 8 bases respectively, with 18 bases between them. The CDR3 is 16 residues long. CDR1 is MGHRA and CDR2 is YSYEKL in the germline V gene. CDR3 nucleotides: TGCGCCAGCAGCCAAGTTCCGGCCAGAGATCGGGATGAGCAGTTCTTC. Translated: CASSQVPARDRDEQFF.

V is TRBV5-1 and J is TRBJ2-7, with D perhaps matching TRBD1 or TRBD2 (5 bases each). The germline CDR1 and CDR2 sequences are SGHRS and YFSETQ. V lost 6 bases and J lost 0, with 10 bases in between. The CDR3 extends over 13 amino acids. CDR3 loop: CASTRDRSYEQYF. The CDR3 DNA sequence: TGCGCCAGCACCCGGGACCGCTCCTACGAGCAGTACTTC.

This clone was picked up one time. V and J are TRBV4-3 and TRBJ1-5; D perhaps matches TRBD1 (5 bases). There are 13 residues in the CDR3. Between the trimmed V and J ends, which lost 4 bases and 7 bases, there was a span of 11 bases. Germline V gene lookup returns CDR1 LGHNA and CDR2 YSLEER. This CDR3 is CASSPGQGQPQHF. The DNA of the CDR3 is TGCGCCAGCAGCCCCGGCCAGGGACAGCCCCAGCATTTT.

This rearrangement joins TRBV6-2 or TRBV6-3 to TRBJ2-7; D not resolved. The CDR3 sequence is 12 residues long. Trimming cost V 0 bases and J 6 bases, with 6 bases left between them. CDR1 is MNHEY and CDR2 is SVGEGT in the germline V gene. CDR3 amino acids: CASSYSVGEQYF. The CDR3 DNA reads TGTGCCAGCAGTTACTCGGTTGGCGAGCAGTACTTC.

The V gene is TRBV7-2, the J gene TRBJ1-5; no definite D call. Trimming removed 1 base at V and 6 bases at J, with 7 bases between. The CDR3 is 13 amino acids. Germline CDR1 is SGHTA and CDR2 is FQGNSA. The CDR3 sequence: CASSLEVRQPQHF. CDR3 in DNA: TGTGCCAGCAGCTTAGAAGTTCGTCAGCCCCAGCATTTT.

Written as DNA, the CDR3 is TGCGCCAGCAGCTGGGGACAGGGGGGAGGCTACACCTTC. Residues: CASSWGQGGGYTF. The genes are TRBV5-1 and TRBJ1-2; the match to TRBD1 covers 11 bases. The CDR3 is 13 amino acids. The J segment lost 8 bases and the V segment lost 3 bases, leaving 3 bases of the junction unmatched. The germline V gene encodes CDR1 SGHRS and CDR2 YFSETQ.

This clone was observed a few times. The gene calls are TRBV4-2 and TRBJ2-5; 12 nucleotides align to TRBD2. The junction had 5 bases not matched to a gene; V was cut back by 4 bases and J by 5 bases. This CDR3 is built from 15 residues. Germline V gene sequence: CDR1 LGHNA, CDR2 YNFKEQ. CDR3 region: CASSPLAGGRETQYF. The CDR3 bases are TGTGCCAGCAGCCCTCTAGCGGGAGGGCGGGAGACCCAGTACTTC.

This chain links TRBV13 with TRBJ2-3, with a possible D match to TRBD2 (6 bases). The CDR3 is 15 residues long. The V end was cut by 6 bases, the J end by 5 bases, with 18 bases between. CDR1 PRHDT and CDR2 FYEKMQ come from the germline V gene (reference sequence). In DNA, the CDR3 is TGTGCCAGCAGACGGGTCCTCAGGGAGGAAGATACGCAGTATTTT. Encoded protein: CASRRVLREEDTQYF. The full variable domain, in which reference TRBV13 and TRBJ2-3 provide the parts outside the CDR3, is AAGVIQSPRHLIKEKRETATLKCYPIPRHDTVYWYQQGPGQDPQFLISFYEKMQSDKGSIPDRFSAQQFSDYHSELNMSSLELGDSALYFCASRRVLREEDTQYFGPGTRLTVL.

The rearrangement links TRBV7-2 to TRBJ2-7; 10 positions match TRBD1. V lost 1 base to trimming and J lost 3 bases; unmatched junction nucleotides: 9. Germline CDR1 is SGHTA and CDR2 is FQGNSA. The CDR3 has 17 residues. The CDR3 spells CASSLGGQGFPHYEQYF. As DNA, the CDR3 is TGTGCCAGCAGCTTAGGGGGACAGGGGTTCCCCCACTACGAGCAGTACTTC.

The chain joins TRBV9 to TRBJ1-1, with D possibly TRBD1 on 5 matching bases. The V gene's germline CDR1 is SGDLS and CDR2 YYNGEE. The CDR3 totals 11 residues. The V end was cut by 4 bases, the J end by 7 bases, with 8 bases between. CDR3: CASSTDSEAFF. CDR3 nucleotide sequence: TGTGCCAGCAGCACCGACAGTGAAGCTTTCTTT.

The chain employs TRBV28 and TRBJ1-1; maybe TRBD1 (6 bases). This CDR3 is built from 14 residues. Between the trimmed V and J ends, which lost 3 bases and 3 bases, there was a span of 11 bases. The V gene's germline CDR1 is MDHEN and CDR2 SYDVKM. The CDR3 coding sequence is TGTGCCAGCAGTTTCGGCCAGGGGTACACTGAAGCTTTCTTT. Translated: CASSFGQGYTEAFF.

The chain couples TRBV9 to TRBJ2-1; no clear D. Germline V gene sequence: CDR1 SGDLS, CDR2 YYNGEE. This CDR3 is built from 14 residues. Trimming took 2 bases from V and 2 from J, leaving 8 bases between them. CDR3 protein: CASSVTVTYNEQFF. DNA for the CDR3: TGTGCCAGCAGCGTTACGGTAACCTACAATGAGCAGTTCTTC.

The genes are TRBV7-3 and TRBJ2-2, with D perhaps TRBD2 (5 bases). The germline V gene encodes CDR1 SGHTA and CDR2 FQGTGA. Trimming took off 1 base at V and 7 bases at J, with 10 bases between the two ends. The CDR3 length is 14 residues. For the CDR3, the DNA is TGTGCCAGCAGCTTAAACCCTAGCATCGGGGAGCTGTTTTTT. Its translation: CASSLNPSIGELFF.

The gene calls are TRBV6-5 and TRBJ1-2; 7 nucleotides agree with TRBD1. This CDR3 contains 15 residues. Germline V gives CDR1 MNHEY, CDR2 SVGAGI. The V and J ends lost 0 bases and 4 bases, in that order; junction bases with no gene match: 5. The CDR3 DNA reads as TGTGCCAGCAGTTACTCCCGGACAGGCACCTATGGCTACACCTTC. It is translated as CASSYSRTGTYGYTF.

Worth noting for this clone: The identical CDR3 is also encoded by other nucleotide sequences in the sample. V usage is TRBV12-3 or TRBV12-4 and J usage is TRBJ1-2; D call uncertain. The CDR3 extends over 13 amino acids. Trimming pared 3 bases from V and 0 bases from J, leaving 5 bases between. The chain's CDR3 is CASSLVANYGYTF. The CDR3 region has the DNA TGTGCCAGCAGTTTGGTAGCTAACTATGGCTACACCTTC.